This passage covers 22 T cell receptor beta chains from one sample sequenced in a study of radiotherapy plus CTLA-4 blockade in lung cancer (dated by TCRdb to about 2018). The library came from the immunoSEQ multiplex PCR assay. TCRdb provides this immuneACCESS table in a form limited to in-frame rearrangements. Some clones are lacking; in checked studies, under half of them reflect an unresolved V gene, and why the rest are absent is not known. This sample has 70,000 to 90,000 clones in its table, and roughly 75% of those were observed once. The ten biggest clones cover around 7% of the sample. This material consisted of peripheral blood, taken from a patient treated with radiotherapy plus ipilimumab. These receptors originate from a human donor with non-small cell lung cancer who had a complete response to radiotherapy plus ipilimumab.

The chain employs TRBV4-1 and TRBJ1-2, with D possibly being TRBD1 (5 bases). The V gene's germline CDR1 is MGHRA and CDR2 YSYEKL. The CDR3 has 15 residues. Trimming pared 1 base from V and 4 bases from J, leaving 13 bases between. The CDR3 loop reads CASSQGDSLIYGYTF. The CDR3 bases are TGCGCCAGCAGCCAAGGAGACAGCCTCATCTATGGCTACACCTTC.

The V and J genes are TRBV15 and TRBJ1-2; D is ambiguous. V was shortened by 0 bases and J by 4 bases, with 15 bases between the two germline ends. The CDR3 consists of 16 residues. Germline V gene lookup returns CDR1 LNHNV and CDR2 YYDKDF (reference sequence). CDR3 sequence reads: CATSRDIEGSGYGYTF. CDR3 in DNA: TGTGCCACCAGCAGAGATATCGAAGGGTCCGGCTATGGCTACACCTTC.

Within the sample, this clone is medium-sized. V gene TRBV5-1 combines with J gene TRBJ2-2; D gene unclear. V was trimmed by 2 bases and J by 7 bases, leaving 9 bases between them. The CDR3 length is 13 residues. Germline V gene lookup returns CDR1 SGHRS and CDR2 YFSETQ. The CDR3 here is CASSFSLGGELFF. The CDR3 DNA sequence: TGCGCCAGCAGCTTTTCCCTGGGCGGGGAGCTGTTTTTT.

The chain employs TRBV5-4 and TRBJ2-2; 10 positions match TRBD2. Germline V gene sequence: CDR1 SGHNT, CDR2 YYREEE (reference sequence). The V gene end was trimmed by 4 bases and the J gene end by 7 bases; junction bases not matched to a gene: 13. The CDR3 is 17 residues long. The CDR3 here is CASSLGVAGGQSGELFF. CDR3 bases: TGTGCCAGCAGCCTCGGAGTAGCGGGGGGCCAGAGCGGGGAGCTGTTTTTT. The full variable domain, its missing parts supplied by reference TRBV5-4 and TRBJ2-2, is ETGVTQSPTHLIKTRGQQVTLRCSSQSGHNTVSWYQQALGQGPQFIFQYYREEENGRGNFPPRFSGLQFPNYSSELNVNALELDDSALYLCASSLGVAGGQSGELFFGEGSRLTVL.

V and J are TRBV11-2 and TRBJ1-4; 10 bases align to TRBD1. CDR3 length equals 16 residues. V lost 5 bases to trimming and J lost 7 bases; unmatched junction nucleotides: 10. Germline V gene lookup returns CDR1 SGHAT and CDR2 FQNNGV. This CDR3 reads CASSLRDRGLAEKLFF. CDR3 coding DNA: TGTGCCAGCAGCCTCCGGGACAGGGGTTTAGCTGAAAAACTGTTTTTT.

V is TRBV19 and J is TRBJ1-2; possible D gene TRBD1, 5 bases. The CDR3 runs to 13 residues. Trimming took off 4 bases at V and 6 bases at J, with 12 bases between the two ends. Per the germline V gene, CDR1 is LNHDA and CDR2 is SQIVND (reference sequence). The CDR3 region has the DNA TGTGCCAGTAGTAATTCCGGGACTCATGGCTACACCTTC. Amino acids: CASSNSGTHGYTF.

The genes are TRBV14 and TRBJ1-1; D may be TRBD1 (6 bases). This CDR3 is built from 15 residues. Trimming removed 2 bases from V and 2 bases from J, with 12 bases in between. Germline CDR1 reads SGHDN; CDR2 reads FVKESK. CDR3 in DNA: TGTGCCAGCAGCCAATACCACAGGGCTAACACTGAAGCTTTCTTT. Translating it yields CASSQYHRANTEAFF.

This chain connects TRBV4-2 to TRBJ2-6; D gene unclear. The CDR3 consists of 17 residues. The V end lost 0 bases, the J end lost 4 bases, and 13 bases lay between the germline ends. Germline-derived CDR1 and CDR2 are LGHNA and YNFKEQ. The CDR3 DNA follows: TGTGCCAGCAGCCAAGAGGTGACCTCCGTCGGGGCCAACGTCCTGACTTTC. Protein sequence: CASSQEVTSVGANVLTF.

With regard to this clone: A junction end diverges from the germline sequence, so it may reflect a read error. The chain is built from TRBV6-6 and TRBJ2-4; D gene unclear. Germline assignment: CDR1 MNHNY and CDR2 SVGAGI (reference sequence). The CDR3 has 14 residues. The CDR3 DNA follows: TGTGCCAGCAGTTACGTGGTAGCCGAAAACATTCAGTACTTC. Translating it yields CASSYVVAENIQYF.

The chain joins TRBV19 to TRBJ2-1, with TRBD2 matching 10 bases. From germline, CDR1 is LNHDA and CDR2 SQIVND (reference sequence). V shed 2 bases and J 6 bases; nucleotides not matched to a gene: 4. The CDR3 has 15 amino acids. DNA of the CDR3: TGTGCCAGTAGTATACCACTAGCGGGGTCCAATGAGCAGTTCTTC. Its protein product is CASSIPLAGSNEQFF.

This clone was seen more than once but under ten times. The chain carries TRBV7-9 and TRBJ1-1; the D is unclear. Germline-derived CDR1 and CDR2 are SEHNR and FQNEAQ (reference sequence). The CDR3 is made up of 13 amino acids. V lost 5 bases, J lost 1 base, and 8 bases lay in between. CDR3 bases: TGTGCCAGCAGCGGCAATACGAACACTGAAGCTTTCTTT. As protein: CASSGNTNTEAFF.

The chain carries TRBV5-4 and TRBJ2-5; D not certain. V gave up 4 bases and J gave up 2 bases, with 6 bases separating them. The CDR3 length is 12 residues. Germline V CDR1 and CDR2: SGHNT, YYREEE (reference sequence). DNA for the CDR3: TGTGCCAGCAGCAGATCTCAAGAGACCCAGTACTTC. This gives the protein CASSRSQETQYF.

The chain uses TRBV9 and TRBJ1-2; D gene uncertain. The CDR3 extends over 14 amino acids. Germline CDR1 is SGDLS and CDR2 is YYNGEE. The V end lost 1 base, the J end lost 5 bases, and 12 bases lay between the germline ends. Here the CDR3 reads CASSVINSLYGYTF. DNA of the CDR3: TGTGCCAGCAGCGTAATCAACAGTCTATATGGCTACACCTTC.

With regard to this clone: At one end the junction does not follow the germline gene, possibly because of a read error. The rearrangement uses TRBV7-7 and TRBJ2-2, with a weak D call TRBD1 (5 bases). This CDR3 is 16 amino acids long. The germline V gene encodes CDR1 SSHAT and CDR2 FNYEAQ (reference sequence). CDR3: CASSSGHAINTGELFF. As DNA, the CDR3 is TGTGCTAGCAGCTCTGGACACGCTATTAACACCGGGGAGCTGTTTTTT. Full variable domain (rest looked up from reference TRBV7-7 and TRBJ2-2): GAGVSQSPRYKVTKRGQDVTLRCDPISSHATLYWYQQALGQGPEFLTYFNYEAQPDKSGLPSDRFSAERPEGSISTLTIQRTEQRDSAMYRCASSSGHAINTGELFFGEGSRLTVL.

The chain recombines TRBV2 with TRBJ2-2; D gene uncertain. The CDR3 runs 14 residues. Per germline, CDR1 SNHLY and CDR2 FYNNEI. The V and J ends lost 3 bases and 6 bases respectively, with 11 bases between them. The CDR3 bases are TGTGCCAGCAGTGATTTAGGGTCTCCCGGGGAGCTGTTTTTT. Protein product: CASSDLGSPGELFF.

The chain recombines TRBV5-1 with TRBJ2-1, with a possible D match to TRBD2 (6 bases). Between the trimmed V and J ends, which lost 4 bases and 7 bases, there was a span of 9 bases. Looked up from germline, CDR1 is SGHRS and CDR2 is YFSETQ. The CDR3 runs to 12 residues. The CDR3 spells CASSLEGNEQFF. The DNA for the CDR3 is TGCGCCAGCAGCCTGGAGGGGAATGAGCAGTTCTTC.

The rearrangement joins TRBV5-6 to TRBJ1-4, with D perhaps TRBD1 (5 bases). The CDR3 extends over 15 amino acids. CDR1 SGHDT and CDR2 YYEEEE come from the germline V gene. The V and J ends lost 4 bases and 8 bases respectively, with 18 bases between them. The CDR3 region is CASSPQGVGDEKLFF. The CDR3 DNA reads TGTGCCAGCAGCCCCCAGGGAGTGGGGGACGAAAAACTGTTTTTT.

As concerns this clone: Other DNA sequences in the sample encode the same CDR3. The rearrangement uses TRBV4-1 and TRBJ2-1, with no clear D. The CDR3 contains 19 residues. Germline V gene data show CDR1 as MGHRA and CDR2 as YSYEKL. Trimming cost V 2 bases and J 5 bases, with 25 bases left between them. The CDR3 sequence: CASSQTPSRRLGGNNEQFF. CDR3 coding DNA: TGCGCCAGCAGCCAAACGCCGTCGAGACGCTTAGGTGGGAACAATGAGCAGTTCTTC.

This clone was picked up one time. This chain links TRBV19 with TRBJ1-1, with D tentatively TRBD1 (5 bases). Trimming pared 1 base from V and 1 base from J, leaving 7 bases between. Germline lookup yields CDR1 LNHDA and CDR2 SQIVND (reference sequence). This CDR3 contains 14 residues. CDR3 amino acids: CASSIGGWNTEAFF. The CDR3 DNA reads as TGTGCCAGTAGTATAGGGGGGTGGAACACTGAAGCTTTCTTT.

The chain's CDR3 is CASSSTGSRETQYF. In nucleotides, the CDR3 is TGTGCCAGCAGCAGTACAGGGTCTCGGGAGACCCAGTACTTC. The V gene is TRBV5-4, the J gene TRBJ2-5, with D possibly being TRBD1 (6 bases). The germline gives CDR1 SGHNT, CDR2 YYREEE (reference sequence). V shed 4 bases and J shed 5 bases, with 15 bases lying between them. The CDR3 spans 14 residues.

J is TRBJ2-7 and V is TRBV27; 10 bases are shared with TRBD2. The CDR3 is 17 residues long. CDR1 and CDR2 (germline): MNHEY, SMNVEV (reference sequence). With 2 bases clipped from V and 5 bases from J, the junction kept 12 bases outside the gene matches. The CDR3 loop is CASSLTSGGAGPHEQYF. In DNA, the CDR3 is TGTGCCAGCAGTTTAACCAGCGGGGGGGCCGGGCCACACGAGCAGTACTTC.

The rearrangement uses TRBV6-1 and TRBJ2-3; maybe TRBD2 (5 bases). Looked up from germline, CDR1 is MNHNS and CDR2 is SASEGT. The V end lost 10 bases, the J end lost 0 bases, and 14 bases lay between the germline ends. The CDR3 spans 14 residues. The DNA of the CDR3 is TGTGCCATCCAGGCTAGCAGAAGCACAGATACGCAGTATTTT. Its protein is CAIQASRSTDTQYF.